A selection of T cell receptor beta chains follows, all from one sample in a study of beta chain features in type 1 diabetes. Generated by immunoSEQ multiplex PCR, the TCRdb table keeps only in-frame clones and is missing some. The repertoire includes over 600,000 clones, around an eighth of them detected once, and roughly 0.11% sits in the top ten. Sequenced: naive CD4+ T cells from blood. The origin of the receptors is a young man with type 1 diabetes. Both conserved end residues are part of each CDR3. A D gene is named only where the DNA matches it firmly. The listing skips clone size in some rows; elsewhere it reads once, few, many or a size class.

>TRBV29-1|NA|TRBJ2-2|TRBD1
TGCAGCGTTCTTGACAGGGGGCGAACCGGGGAGCTGTTTTTT
CSVLDRGRTGELFF
>TRBV29-1|few|TRBJ2-6|NA
TGCAGCGTTTCCCTAGCTGGGGCCAACGTCCTGACTTTC
CSVSLAGANVLTF
>TRBV5-4|few|TRBJ1-4|TRBD1
TGTGCCAGCAGCTCCCGACAGGGGGAAAATGAAAAACTGTTTTTT
CASSSRQGENEKLFF
>TRBV6-5|NA|TRBJ2-5|NA
TGTGCCAGCAGTTCAAGGGGGGACCAAGAGACCCAGTACTTC
CASSSRGDQETQYF
>TRBV6-5|NA|TRBJ2-7|NA
TGTGCCAGCAGTTACGTGGGGGACATGTCCTACGAGCAGTACTTC
CASSYVGDMSYEQYF
>TRBV7-2|few|TRBJ1-1|NA
TGTGCCAGCAGCAGCCGAGCCGGAGGCACTGAAGCTTTCTTT
CASSSRAGGTEAFF
>TRBV7-7|NA|TRBJ2-5|NA
TGTGCCAGCAGCCCTGGCAGGGGCAGCGGGGAGACCCAGTACTTC
CASSPGRGSGETQYF
>TRBV7-2|few|TRBJ1-3|NA
TGTGCCAGCAGCTTGGACCCTCACTCTGGAAACACCATATATTTT
CASSLDPHSGNTIYF
>TRBV18|NA|TRBJ2-2|NA
TGTGCCAGCTCACCAGGACAGAACACCGGGGAGCTGTTTTTT
CASSPGQNTGELFF
>TRBV4-2|few|TRBJ2-3|NA
TGTGCCAGCAGCCAGTTACTCGGGGTGGAGGGCACAGATACGCAGTATTTT
CASSQLLGVEGTDTQYF
>TRBV2|NA|TRBJ1-1|NA
TGTGCCAGCTCGATGCCCCTCAGGGTGAACACTGAAGCTTTCTTT
CASSMPLRVNTEAFF
>TRBV4-3|few|TRBJ1-2|NA
TGCGCCAGCAGCCCGGTCGGGGGGGCGAATGGCTACACCTTC
CASSPVGGANGYTF
>TRBV7-2|few|TRBJ2-1|TRBD2
TGTGCCAGCAGCTTAATGGCTAGCGGGGGGAACAATGAGCAGTTCTTC
CASSLMASGGNNEQFF
>TRBV5-1|few|TRBJ2-1|NA
TGCGCCAGCAGCCCTGGGGGCACCTACAATGAGCAGTTCTTC
CASSPGGTYNEQFF
>TRBV5-1|few|TRBJ2-7|TRBD1
TGCGCCAGTTACGGGGGACAGGGAACGTACGAGCAGTACTTC
CASYGGQGTYEQYF
>TRBV19|few|TRBJ2-3|TRBD2
TGTGCCAGTAGTATGACTGCGGGGGGGATCACAGATACGCAGTATTTT
CASSMTAGGITDTQYF
>TRBV10-3|NA|TRBJ2-1|NA
TGTGCCAGCTCCGGGACAAACATTTACAATGAGCAGTTCTTC
CASSGTNIYNEQFF
>TRBV10-3|NA|TRBJ2-7|NA
TGTGCCATCAGTGAGGAGCCCACCGGGACCTCGCAGTACTTC
CAISEEPTGTSQYF
>TRBV11-3|few|TRBJ1-2|NA
TGTGCCAGCAGCTTAGTGGGAGAAGGGGGCTACACCTTC
CASSLVGEGGYTF
>TRBV30|NA|TRBJ1-2|TRBD1
TGTGCCTGGAGTCGTAAACAGGGGGCCTATGGCTACACCTTC
CAWSRKQGAYGYTF
>TRBV13|few|TRBJ2-7|NA
TGTGCCAGCAGCTTACTCCGACACCGGACTATCAGCTCCTACGAGCAGTACTTC
CASSLLRHRTISSYEQYF
>TRBV27|few|TRBJ2-7|NA
TGTGCCAGCAGCCGCGGGGGCCACGAGCAGTACTTC
CASSRGGHEQYF
>TRBV25-1|NA|TRBJ2-5|TRBD1
TGTGCCAGCAGCGCGACAGGGGGACGGGAGACCCAGTACTTC
CASSATGGRETQYF
>TRBV4-2|NA|TRBJ1-6|NA
TGTGCCAGCAGCCAAGCTATGAGGTCACCCCTCCACTTT
CASSQAMRSPLHF
>TRBV14|few|TRBJ2-3|TRBD2
TGTGCCAGCAGCCAACGTCGGACTAGCGGGGGGGATACGCAGTATTTT
CASSQRRTSGGDTQYF
>TRBV5-6|few|TRBJ1-2|NA
TGTGCCAGCAGCTTGCGTGCAGATGATGGCTACACCTTC
CASSLRADDGYTF
>TRBV5-4|few|TRBJ1-4|NA
TGTGCCAGCGGAGTGGGCAGAATTAATGAAAAACTGTTTTTT
CASGVGRINEKLFF
>TRBV9|NA|TRBJ2-2|TRBD1
TGTGCCAGCAGCGTAGTATGGGACAGGGCGAACACCGGGGAGCTGTTTTTT
CASSVVWDRANTGELFF
>TRBV6-6|NA|TRBJ1-2|TRBD1
TGTGCCAGCAGCCGCGGCCAGACAGGGGAAAACTATGGCTACACCTTC
CASSRGQTGENYGYTF
>TRBV6-5|NA|TRBJ1-5|NA
TGTGCCAGCAGTTTACACGGGAATCAGCCCCAGCATTTT
CASSLHGNQPQHF
>TRBV2|NA|TRBJ2-7|NA
TGTGCCAGCACCAGCCAAAAGGGGGTTTGGGACGAGCAGTACTTC
CASTSQKGVWDEQYF
>TRBV4-3|NA|TRBJ2-2|TRBD1
TGCGCCAGCAGCCAAGTAATAGGGGGCCGGGGCGGGGAGCTGTTTTTT
CASSQVIGGRGGELFF
>TRBV5-4|few|TRBJ2-2|TRBD1
TGTGCCAGCAGCCCCCGGGACAGGAACACCGGGGAGCTGTTTTTT
CASSPRDRNTGELFF
>TRBV11-2|few|TRBJ2-1|TRBD2
TGTGCCAGCAGCTCCCTTGGGGGGGGAGGTGAGCAGTTCTTC
CASSSLGGGGEQFF
>TRBV7-2|NA|TRBJ2-1|NA
TGTGCCAGCAGCCCTGGGCTTCCCTCCTACAATGAGCAGTTCTTC
CASSPGLPSYNEQFF
>TRBV5-5|few|TRBJ1-2|TRBD1
TGTGCCAGCAGCCTCAGTGGCAGGGGGCCGAATGGCTACACCTTC
CASSLSGRGPNGYTF
>TRBV5-1|few|TRBJ2-2|TRBD1
TGCGCCAGCAGCTTACAGGGGACCGGGGAGCTGTTTTTT
CASSLQGTGELFF
>TRBV25-1|few|TRBJ1-6|NA
TGTGCCAGCAGTGAAGTGATGGCGAGTTCACCCCTCCACTTT
CASSEVMASSPLHF
>TRBV5-6|few|TRBJ1-2|TRBD1
TGTGCCAGCAGCTCGCCGGGACAGGGGTTTCGTGGCTACACCTTC
CASSSPGQGFRGYTF
>TRBV11-3|NA|TRBJ2-3|TRBD1
TGTGCCAGCAGCAAGGGGACAGCCACAGATACGCAGTATTTT
CASSKGTATDTQYF
>TRBV18|few|TRBJ2-7|TRBD2
TGTGCCAGCTCCCCGCCCCCTGGGGGGGCCTACGAGCAGTACTTC
CASSPPPGGAYEQYF
>TRBV4-1|few|TRBJ2-5|NA
TGCGCCAGCAGCCGGTCCGGGACGTTACAAGAGACCCAGTACTTC
CASSRSGTLQETQYF
>TRBV9|NA|TRBJ2-5|NA
TGTGCCAGCAGCGGGTGGAGCGCTGGGGAGACCCAGTACTTC
CASSGWSAGETQYF
>TRBV5-1|few|TRBJ2-1|NA
TGCGCCAGCAGCTTAGACTTCTCCTACAATGAGCAGTTCTTC
CASSLDFSYNEQFF
>TRBV7-8|NA|TRBJ2-5|NA
TGTGCCAGCAGCTTAGGGGTTACTCAAGAGACCCAGTACTTC
CASSLGVTQETQYF
>TRBV7-2|NA|TRBJ1-5|NA
TGTGCCAGCAGCCTGACAGGTAGCAATCAGCCCCAGCATTTT
CASSLTGSNQPQHF
>TRBV30|NA|TRBJ1-5|NA
TGTGCCTGGAGGCAGGAGGTAAATCAGCCCCAGCATTTT
CAWRQEVNQPQHF
>TRBV11-2|few|TRBJ2-7|TRBD1
TGTGCCAGCAGCCCACCCGGGACAGGGGGCGAGCAGTACTTC
CASSPPGTGGEQYF
>TRBV28|NA|TRBJ2-3|NA
TGTGCCAGCAGTTTGGGGACTCAACGCACAGATACGCAGTATTTT
CASSLGTQRTDTQYF
>TRBV18|NA|TRBJ2-3|TRBD1
TGTGCCAGCTCACCAAGGACAGGGGTAACAGATACGCAGTATTTT
CASSPRTGVTDTQYF
>TRBV5-6|NA|TRBJ1-6|NA
TGTGCCAGCAGCTTGGACAGATCCTATAATTCACCCCTCCACTTT
CASSLDRSYNSPLHF
>TRBV16|few|TRBJ2-5|NA
TGTGCCAGCAGCCAATCGGGCAGGGAAGAGACCCAGTACTTC
CASSQSGREETQYF
>TRBV9|few|TRBJ2-2|TRBD2
TGTGCCAGCAGTCTAGCGGGAAATACCGGGGAGCTGTTTTTT
CASSLAGNTGELFF
>TRBV9|few|TRBJ1-2|TRBD1
TGTGCCAGCAGCGTAGGACAGGGCGGCTATGGCTACACCTTC
CASSVGQGGYGYTF
>TRBV29-1|NA|TRBJ1-2|NA
TGCAGCGTTGACAGGACAGCAGAGACAGGCTACACCTTC
CSVDRTAETGYTF
>TRBV2|NA|TRBJ2-7|NA
TGTGCCAGCAGGAGTTCGGGGACCTCCTACGAGCAGTACTTC
CASRSSGTSYEQYF
>TRBV13|NA|TRBJ2-7|TRBD1
TGTGCCAGCAGCGGCAGACAGGGGACAGGGAGGTCCTACGAGCAGTACTTC
CASSGRQGTGRSYEQYF
>TRBV5-1|few|TRBJ2-1|NA
TGCGCCAGCAGCTTGGAGTCGGGGACCGGACATGAGCAGTTCTTC
CASSLESGTGHEQFF
>TRBV6-5|NA|TRBJ2-1|NA
TGTGCCAGCAGCTCCCCGACTAGCTACAATGAGCAGTTCTTC
CASSSPTSYNEQFF